One and the same sample provided the 13 T cell receptor beta chains below, sequenced in a study of technical replicates of blood from several donors. Sequenced by immunoSEQ multiplex PCR; TCRdb stores in-frame clones only, minus some. This repertoire shows roughly 70,000 clones, roughly 93% found once; its top ten account for roughly 0.39%. The specimen was T cells isolated from PBMCs. Receptors were obtained from a human donor in good health.

The chain uses TRBV7-2 and TRBJ2-1, with TRBD2 matching 8 bases. This CDR3 is built from 13 residues. The germline V gene encodes CDR1 SGHTA and CDR2 FQGNSA. V trimming: 8 bases; J trimming: 7 bases; junction bases outside the gene matches: 7. The CDR3 DNA sequence: TGTGCCAGCGCATCTAGCGGGCATAATGAGCAGTTCTTC. Protein: CASASSGHNEQFF.

The gene calls are TRBV6-1 and TRBJ2-2; no firm D call. The CDR3 runs to 15 residues. Germline values: CDR1 MNHNS, CDR2 SASEGT. Trimming removed 3 bases from V and 1 base from J, with 9 bases in between. The CDR3: CASSEIHGNTGELFF. CDR3 DNA: TGTGCCAGCAGTGAGATTCACGGGAACACCGGGGAGCTGTTTTTT.

Here the CDR3 DNA reads TGTGCCAGCAGCGTATCCAATAGAGCGGGAGGGAACTACGAGCAGTACTTC. Translation: CASSVSNRAGGNYEQYF. J is TRBJ2-7 and V is TRBV9, with TRBD2 matching over 10 bases. CDR1 SGDLS and CDR2 YYNGEE come from the germline V gene. The CDR3 runs 17 residues. J lost 3 bases, V lost 1 base, and 10 bases had no gene match.

This clone was detected only once. V and J are TRBV28 and TRBJ1-3, with 7 positions matching TRBD1. The J segment lost 3 bases and the V segment lost 6 bases, leaving 5 bases of the junction unmatched. This CDR3 has 14 residues. CDR1 and CDR2 from the germline V gene are MDHEN and SYDVKM. The CDR3 reads CASRPGTDGNTIYF. The CDR3 nucleotides read TGTGCCAGCAGACCGGGGACAGATGGAAACACCATATATTTT. Filled out from reference TRBV28 and TRBJ1-3, the complete variable domain reads DVKVTQSSRYLVKRTGEKVFLECVQDMDHENMFWYRQDPGLGLRLIYFSYDVKMKEKGDIPEGYSVSREKKERFSLILESASTNQTSMYLCASRPGTDGNTIYFGEGSWLTVV.

CDR3 loop: CASSADRRNGYTF. As DNA, the CDR3 is TGTGCCAGCAGTGCGGACAGGAGGAATGGCTACACCTTC. The V gene is TRBV25-1, the J gene TRBJ1-2; 7 nucleotides agree with TRBD1. CDR3 length: 13 residues. With V trimmed by 4 bases and J by 6 bases, 5 bases remained unmatched. Germline V CDR1 and CDR2: MGHDK, SYGVNS.

The chain couples TRBV9 to TRBJ1-1; no firm D call. This CDR3 region has 13 residues. Germline assignment: CDR1 SGDLS and CDR2 YYNGEE. V lost 3 bases and J 0 bases, leaving 6 bases between the germline ends. The CDR3 region is CASSGAMNTEAFF. CDR3 DNA sequence: TGTGCCAGCAGCGGGGCAATGAACACTGAAGCTTTCTTT. The entire variable domain, with the rest obtained from reference TRBV9 and TRBJ1-1, is as follows: DSGVTQTPKHLITATGQRVTLRCSPRSGDLSVYWYQQSLDQGLQFLIQYYNGEERAKGNILERFSAQQFPDLHSELNLSSLELGDSALYFCASSGAMNTEAFFGQGTRLTVV.

V and J are TRBV7-9 and TRBJ2-6, with TRBD2 identical over 10 bases. This CDR3 is 18 amino acids long. CDR1 and CDR2 from the germline V gene are SEHNR and FQNEAQ (reference sequence). With 3 bases clipped from V and 0 bases from J, the junction kept 5 bases outside the gene matches. CDR3 residues: CASSFLLAGTSGANVLTF. The CDR3 DNA follows: TGTGCCAGCAGCTTCTTACTAGCGGGGACCTCTGGGGCCAACGTCCTGACTTTC.

This clone has more than one count but fewer than ten. The CDR3 nucleotides read TGTGCCAGCAAGAGAGCGGACAGAGGAAATCAGCCCCAGCATTTT. This codes for CASKRADRGNQPQHF. The chain uses TRBV28 and TRBJ1-5; possibly TRBD1 for D (6 bases). CDR3 length equals 15 residues. Germline assignment: CDR1 MDHEN and CDR2 SYDVKM. V shed 7 bases and J shed 4 bases, with 17 bases lying between them.

The V and J genes are TRBV15 and TRBJ1-4, with 9 bases fitting TRBD1. V gave up 5 bases and J gave up 0 bases; unmatched junction bases: 13. From germline, CDR1 is LNHNV and CDR2 YYDKDF (reference sequence). This CDR3 contains 19 residues. CDR3: CATSLAPGTGTSTNEKLFF. The DNA of the CDR3 is TGTGCCACCAGCCTGGCCCCCGGGACAGGGACTTCAACTAATGAAAAACTGTTTTTT.

This clone was counted a few times. V and J are TRBV5-4 and TRBJ1-1; no reliable D call. Germline CDR1 reads SGHNT; CDR2 reads YYREEE (reference sequence). This CDR3 has 13 residues. V was cut by 0 bases and J by 1 base, with 4 bases left in between. For the CDR3, the DNA is TGTGCCAGCAGCTTGGCCGGGAACACTGAAGCTTTCTTT. Amino acids: CASSLAGNTEAFF.

This chain uses TRBV7-2 with TRBJ2-3; D gene uncertain. Germline V CDR1 and CDR2: SGHTA, FQGNSA. Trimming took off 4 bases at V and 3 bases at J, with 11 bases between the two ends. This CDR3 comprises 14 residues. CDR3 protein: CASSSPPATDTQYF. Written as DNA, the CDR3 is TGTGCCAGCAGCTCCCCCCCTGCGACAGATACGCAGTATTTT.

The rearrangement links TRBV2 to TRBJ1-5; D call uncertain. Trimming removed 4 bases at V and 7 bases at J, with 8 bases between. The CDR3 extends over 12 amino acids. From germline, CDR1 is SNHLY and CDR2 FYNNEI. Here the CDR3 DNA reads TGTGCCAGCAGTGTTGTTGGCCAGCCCCAGCATTTT. It yields the protein CASSVVGQPQHF.

This chain connects TRBV5-3 to TRBJ2-1; no definite D call. TRBV5-3 is known as an ORF, though its function is uncertain. The V end was cut by 4 bases, the J end by 5 bases, with 13 bases between. This CDR3 is 14 amino acids long. The CDR3: CARSVTVRNNEQFF. In DNA form, the CDR3 reads TGTGCCAGAAGCGTTACAGTGCGTAACAATGAGCAGTTCTTC.